This paragraph reports one TCR beta chain. Its antigen is undetermined. The junction had 11 bases not matched to a gene; V was cut back by 1 base and J by 3 bases. This CDR3 contains 18 residues. The germline V gene has CDR1 SEHNR and CDR2 FQNEAQ (reference sequence). This sample was taken from a study of cytomegalovirus exposure and HLA in healthy donors. Using immunoSEQ multiplex PCR, the repertoire was profiled, and TCRdb retains in-frame clones only, with some absent. The sample includes 150,000 to 200,000 clones, about 90% of them seen just once. The study's findings and limits: Reports described diagnosis of cytomegalovirus status by the classifier as highly specific and sensitive. Associated with cytomegalovirus, according to the listing, were some 150 TCR beta chains.

The chain couples TRBV7-9 to TRBJ2-5; 10 bases are a match to TRBD2. The source is a man younger than 30 in good health and CMV-seropositive. The sequenced sample consisted of PBMCs. CDR3 sequence reads: CASSLVQGASGSKETQYF. The CDR3 DNA follows: TGTGCCAGCAGCTTAGTTCAGGGGGCTAGCGGGAGCAAAGAGACCCAGTACTTC.